In its sample, the clone carrying this T cell receptor (beta chain) was seen a few times. Its antigen is not identified. V was cut by 3 bases and J by 8 bases, with 16 bases left in between. The germline CDR1 and CDR2 sequences are MNHNS and SASEGT. This CDR3 spans 15 amino acids. This sample is part of a study of T cells in Graves' hyperthyroidism and ophthalmopathy. Study-wide findings and caveats: The model predicted ophthalmopathy a median around 6.5 months before onset.

Amplified regions were TCR beta CDR3 sequences from RNA transcripts. HTBI primers were employed in a first-round RT-PCR of the TCR CDR3. TCRdb reprocessed the multiplex PCR reads via MiXCR and lists one record per CDR3 protein. The table shows 200,000 or so distinct CDR3 sequences, with around 16% occurring only once. This chain connects TRBV6-1 to TRBJ1-4; D call uncertain. The receptor was isolated from a woman aged 45-59 years with Graves' hyperthyroidism. The sequencing input was blood. CDR3 in amino acids: CASSEGHLGEEKLFF. In nucleotides, the CDR3 is TGTGCCAGCAGTGAGGGCCACTTAGGCGAGGAAAAACTGTTTTTT.